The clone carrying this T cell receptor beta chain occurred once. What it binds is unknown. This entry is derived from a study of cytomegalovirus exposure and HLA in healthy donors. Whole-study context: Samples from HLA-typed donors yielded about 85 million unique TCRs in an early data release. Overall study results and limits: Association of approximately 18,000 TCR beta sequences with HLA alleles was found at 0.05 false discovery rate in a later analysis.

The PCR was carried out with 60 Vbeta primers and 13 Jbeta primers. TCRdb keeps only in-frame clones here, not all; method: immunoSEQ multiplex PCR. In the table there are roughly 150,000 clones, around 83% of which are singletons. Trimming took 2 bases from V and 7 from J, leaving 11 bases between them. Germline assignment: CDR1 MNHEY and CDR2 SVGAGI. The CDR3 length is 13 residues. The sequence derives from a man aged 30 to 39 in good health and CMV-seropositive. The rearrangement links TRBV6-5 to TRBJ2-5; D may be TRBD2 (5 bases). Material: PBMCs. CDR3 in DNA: TGTGCCAGCAGTTACGAACCGGGGAGGACCCAGTACTTC. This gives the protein CASSYEPGRTQYF.